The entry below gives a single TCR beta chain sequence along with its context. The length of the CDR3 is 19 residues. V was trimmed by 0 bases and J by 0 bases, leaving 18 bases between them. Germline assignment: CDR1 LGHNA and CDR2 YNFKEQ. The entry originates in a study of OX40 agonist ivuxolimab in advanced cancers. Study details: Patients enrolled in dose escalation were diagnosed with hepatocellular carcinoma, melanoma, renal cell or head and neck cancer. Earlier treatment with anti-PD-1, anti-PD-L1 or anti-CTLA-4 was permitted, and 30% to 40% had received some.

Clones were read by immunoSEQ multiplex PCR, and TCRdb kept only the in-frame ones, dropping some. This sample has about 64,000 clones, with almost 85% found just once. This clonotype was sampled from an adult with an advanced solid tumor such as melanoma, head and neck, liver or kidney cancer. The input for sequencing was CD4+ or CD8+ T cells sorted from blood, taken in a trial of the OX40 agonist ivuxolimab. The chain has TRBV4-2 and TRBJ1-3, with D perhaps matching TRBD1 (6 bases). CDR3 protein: CASSQEGRGGIASGNTIYF. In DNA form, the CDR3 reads TGTGCCAGCAGCCAAGAGGGAAGGGGGGGAATCGCCTCTGGAAACACCATATATTTT.